These 3 T cell receptor beta chains were all obtained from the same sample, sequenced in a study of CD8+ T cells in alopecia areata. Following RNA extraction, reverse transcription yielded cDNA that acted as the sequencing template. Generated by immunoSEQ multiplex PCR, the TCRdb table keeps only in-frame clones and is missing some. The sample yields 180,000 or so clones, about 51% seen once. The sample's treatment: oral pan-JAK inhibitor, 5-10 mg twice daily. Sequences were derived from CD8+ T cells sorted from blood, sampled around week 54, from a patient treated with tofacitinib. Receptors were obtained from a human donor with alopecia areata.

The chain links TRBV4-1 to TRBJ2-7, with a possible D match to TRBD1 (6 bases). Per germline, CDR1 MGHRA and CDR2 YSYEKL. V shed 0 bases and J shed 4 bases, with 10 bases lying between them. The CDR3 is made up of 14 amino acids. CDR3 sequence (DNA): TGCGCCAGCAGCCAAGACTCACAGGGATACGAGCAGTACTTC. Its protein is CASSQDSQGYEQYF.

This chain links TRBV9 with TRBJ1-6, with 7 positions matching TRBD1. Trimming removed 0 bases from V and 7 bases from J; junction bases left unmatched: 10. CDR1 is SGDLS and CDR2 is YYNGEE in the germline V gene. The length of the CDR3 is 17 residues. The CDR3 nucleotides are TGTGCCAGCAGCGTAGGCGGGACAGCCTCGGGGAATTCACCCCTCCACTTT. Amino acids: CASSVGGTASGNSPLHF.

This rearrangement joins TRBV29-1 to TRBJ2-2; D call uncertain. This CDR3 contains 13 residues. The V end lost 3 bases, the J end lost 1 base, and 6 bases lay between the germline ends. Germline values: CDR1 SQVTM, CDR2 ANQGSEA. CDR3 nucleotides: TGCAGCGTTGACGGGCGGAACACCGGGGAGCTGTTTTTT. It specifies CSVDGRNTGELFF.